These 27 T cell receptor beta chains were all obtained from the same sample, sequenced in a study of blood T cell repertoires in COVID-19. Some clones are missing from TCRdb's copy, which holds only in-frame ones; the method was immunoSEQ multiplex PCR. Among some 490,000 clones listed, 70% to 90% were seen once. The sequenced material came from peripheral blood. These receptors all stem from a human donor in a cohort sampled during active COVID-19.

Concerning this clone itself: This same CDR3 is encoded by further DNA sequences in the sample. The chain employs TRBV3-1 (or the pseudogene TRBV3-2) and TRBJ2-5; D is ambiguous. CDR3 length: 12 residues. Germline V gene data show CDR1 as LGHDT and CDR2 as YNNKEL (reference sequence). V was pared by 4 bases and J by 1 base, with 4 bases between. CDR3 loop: CASSRLQETQYF. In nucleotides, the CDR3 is TGTGCCAGCAGCCGGCTCCAAGAGACCCAGTACTTC.

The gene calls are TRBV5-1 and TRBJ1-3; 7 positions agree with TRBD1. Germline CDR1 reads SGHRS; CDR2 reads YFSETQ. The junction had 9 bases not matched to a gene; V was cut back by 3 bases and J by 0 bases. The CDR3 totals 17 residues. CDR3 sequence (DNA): TGCGCCAGCAGCTCCCTAGGACAGGCGACCTCTGGAAACACCATATATTTT. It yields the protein CASSSLGQATSGNTIYF. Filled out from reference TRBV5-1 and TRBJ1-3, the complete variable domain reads KAGVTQTPRYLIKTRGQQVTLSCSPISGHRSVSWYQQTPGQGLQFLFEYFSETQRNKGNFPGRFSGRQFSNSRSEMNVSTLELGDSALYLCASSSLGQATSGNTIYFGEGSWLTVV.

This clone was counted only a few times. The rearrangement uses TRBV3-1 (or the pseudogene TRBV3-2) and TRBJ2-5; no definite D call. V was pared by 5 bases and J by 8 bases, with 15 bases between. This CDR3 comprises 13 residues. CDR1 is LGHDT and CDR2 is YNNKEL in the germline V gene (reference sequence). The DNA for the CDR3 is TGTGCCAGCAGCTCAGAAGGTTTGACAACCCAGTACTTC. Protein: CASSSEGLTTQYF.

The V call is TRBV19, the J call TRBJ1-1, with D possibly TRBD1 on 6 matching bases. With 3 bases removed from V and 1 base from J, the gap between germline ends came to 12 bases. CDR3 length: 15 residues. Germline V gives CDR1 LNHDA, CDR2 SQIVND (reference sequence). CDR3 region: CASSIFGGWNTEAFF. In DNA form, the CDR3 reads TGTGCCAGTAGTATCTTTGGGGGCTGGAACACTGAAGCTTTCTTT.

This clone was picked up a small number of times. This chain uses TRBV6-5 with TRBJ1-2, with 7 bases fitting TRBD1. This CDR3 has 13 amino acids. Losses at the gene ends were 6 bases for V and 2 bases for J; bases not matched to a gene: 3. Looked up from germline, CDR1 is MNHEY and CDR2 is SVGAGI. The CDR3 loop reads CASSTGENYGYTF. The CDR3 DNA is TGTGCCAGCAGCACAGGGGAGAACTATGGCTACACCTTC.

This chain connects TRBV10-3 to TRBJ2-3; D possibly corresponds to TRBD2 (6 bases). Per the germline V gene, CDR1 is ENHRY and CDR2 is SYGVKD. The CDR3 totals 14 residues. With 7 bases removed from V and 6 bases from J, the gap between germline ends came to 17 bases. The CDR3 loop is CAIKLAAAKDTQYF. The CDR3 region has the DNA TGTGCCATCAAACTAGCCGCTGCCAAGGATACGCAGTATTTT.

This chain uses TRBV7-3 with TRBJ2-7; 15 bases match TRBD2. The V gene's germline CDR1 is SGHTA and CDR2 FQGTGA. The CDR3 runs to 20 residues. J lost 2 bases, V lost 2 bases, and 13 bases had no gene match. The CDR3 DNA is TGTGCCAGCAGCTTATTGGGACCAGGACTAGCGGGAGGGGCCCCCTACGAGCAGTACTTC. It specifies CASSLLGPGLAGGAPYEQYF. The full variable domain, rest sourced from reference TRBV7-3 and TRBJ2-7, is GAGVSQTPSNKVTEKGKYVELRCDPISGHTALYWYRQSLGQGPEFLIYFQGTGAADDSGLPNDRFFAVRPEGSVSTLKIQRTERGDSAVYLCASSLLGPGLAGGAPYEQYFGPGTRLTVT.

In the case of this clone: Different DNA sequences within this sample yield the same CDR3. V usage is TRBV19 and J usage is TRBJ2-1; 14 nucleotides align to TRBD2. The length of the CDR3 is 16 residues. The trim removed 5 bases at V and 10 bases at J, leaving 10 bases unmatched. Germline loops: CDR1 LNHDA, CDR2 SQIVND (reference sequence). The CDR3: CASSPRLAGGPGEQFF. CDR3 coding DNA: TGTGCCAGTAGTCCTCGACTAGCGGGAGGGCCAGGGGAGCAGTTCTTC.

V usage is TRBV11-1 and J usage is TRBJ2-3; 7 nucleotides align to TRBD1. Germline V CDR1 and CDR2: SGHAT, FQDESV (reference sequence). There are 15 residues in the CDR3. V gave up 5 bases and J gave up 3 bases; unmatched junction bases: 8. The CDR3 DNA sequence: TGTGCCAGCAGCCCGGACAGGCTTCCTACAGATACGCAGTATTTT. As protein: CASSPDRLPTDTQYF. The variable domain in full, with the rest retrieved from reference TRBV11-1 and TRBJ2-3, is EAEVAQSPRYKITEKSQAVAFWCDPISGHATLYWYRQILGQGPELLVQFQDESVVDDSQLPKDRFSAERLKGVDSTLKIQPAELGDSAMYLCASSPDRLPTDTQYFGPGTRLTVL.

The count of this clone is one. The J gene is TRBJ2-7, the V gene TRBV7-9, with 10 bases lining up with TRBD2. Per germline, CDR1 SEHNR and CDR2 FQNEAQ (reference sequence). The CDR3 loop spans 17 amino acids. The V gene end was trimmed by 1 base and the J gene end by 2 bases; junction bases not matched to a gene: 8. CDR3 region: CASSLEGSGLATYEQYF. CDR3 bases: TGTGCCAGCAGCTTAGAAGGCTCGGGACTAGCGACCTACGAGCAGTACTTC.

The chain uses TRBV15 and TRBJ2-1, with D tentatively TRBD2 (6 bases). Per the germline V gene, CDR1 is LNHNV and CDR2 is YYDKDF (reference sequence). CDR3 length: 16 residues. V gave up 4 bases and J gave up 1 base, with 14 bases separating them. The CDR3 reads CATSIPLRGSYNEQFF. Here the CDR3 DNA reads TGTGCCACCAGCATCCCCTTGCGGGGTTCCTACAATGAGCAGTTCTTC.

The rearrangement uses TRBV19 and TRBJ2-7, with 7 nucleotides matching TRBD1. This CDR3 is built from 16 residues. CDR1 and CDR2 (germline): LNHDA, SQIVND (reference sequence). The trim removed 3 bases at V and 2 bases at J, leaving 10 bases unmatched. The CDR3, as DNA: TGTGCCAGTAGTATCCAATTTAGGGGGCTGACCTACGAGCAGTACTTC. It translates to CASSIQFRGLTYEQYF.

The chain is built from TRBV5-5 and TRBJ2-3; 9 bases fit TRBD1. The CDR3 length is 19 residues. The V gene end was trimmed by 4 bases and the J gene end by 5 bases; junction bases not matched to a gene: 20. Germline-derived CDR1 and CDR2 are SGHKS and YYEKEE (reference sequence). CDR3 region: CASSVAHYPGQGLGDTQYF. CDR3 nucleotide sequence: TGTGCCAGCAGCGTAGCGCATTACCCGGGACAGGGACTCGGAGATACGCAGTATTTT.

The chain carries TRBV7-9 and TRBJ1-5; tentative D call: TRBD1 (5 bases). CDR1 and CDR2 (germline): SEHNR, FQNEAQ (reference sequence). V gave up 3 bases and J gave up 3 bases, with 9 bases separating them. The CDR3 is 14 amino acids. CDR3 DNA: TGTGCCAGCAGCTTCGCAGGGATCAATCAGCCCCAGCATTTT. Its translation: CASSFAGINQPQHF.

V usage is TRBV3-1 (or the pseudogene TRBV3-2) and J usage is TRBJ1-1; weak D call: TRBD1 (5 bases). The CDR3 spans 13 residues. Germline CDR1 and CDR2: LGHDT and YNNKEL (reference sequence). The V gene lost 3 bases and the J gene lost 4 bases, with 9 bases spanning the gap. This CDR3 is CASSHPRGTEAFF. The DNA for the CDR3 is TGTGCCAGCAGCCATCCAAGGGGCACTGAAGCTTTCTTT.

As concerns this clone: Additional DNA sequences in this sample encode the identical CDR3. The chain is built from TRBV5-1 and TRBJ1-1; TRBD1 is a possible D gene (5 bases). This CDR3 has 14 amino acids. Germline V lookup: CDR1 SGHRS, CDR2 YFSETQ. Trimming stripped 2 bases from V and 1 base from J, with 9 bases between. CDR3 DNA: TGCGCCAGCAGCTTAACCCAGGGGAACACTGAAGCTTTCTTT. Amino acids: CASSLTQGNTEAFF. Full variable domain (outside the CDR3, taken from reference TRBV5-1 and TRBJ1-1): KAGVTQTPRYLIKTRGQQVTLSCSPISGHRSVSWYQQTPGQGLQFLFEYFSETQRNKGNFPGRFSGRQFSNSRSEMNVSTLELGDSALYLCASSLTQGNTEAFFGQGTRLTVV.

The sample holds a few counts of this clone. CDR3: CASSYPQGQSSEAFF. The CDR3 coding sequence is TGTGCCAGCAGTTACCCACAGGGTCAAAGTTCTGAAGCTTTCTTT. The V and J genes are TRBV6-6 and TRBJ1-1, with a possible D match to TRBD1 (6 bases). The CDR3 length is 15 residues. Germline V gives CDR1 MNHNY, CDR2 SVGAGI (reference sequence). V lost 2 bases and J lost 6, with 16 bases in between.

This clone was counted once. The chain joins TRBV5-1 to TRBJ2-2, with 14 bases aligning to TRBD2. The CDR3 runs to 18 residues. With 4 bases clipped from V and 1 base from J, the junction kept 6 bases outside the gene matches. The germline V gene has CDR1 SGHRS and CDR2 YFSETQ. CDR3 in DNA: TGCGCCAGCAGCGCCCGACTAGCGGGAGGGGGGAACACCGGGGAGCTGTTTTTT. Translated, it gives CASSARLAGGGNTGELFF.

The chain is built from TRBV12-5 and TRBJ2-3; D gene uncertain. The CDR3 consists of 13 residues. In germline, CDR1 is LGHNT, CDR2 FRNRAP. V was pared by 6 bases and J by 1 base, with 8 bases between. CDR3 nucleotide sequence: TGTGCTAGTGGCTCCGCGGGCACAGATACGCAGTATTTT. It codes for CASGSAGTDTQYF.

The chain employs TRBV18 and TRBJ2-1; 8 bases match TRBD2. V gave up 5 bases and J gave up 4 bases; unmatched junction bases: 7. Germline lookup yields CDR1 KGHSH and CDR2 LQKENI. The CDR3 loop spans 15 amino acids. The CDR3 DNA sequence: TGTGCCAGCTCATCCACTAGCGGAGAATACAATGAGCAGTTCTTC. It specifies CASSSTSGEYNEQFF.

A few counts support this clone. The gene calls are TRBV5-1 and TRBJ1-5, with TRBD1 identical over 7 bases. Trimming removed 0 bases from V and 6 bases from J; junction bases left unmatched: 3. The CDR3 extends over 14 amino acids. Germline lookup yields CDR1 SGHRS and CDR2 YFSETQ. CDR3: CASSLEGGGQPQHF. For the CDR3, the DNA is TGCGCCAGCAGCTTGGAAGGGGGCGGTCAGCCCCAGCATTTT.

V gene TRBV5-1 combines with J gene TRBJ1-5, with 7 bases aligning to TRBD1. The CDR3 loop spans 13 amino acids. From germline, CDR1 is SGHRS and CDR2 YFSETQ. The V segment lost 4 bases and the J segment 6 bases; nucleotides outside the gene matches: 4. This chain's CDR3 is CASSQEGAQPQHF. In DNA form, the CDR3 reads TGCGCCAGCAGCCAAGAGGGGGCTCAGCCCCAGCATTTT. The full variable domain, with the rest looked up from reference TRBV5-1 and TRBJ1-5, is KAGVTQTPRYLIKTRGQQVTLSCSPISGHRSVSWYQQTPGQGLQFLFEYFSETQRNKGNFPGRFSGRQFSNSRSEMNVSTLELGDSALYLCASSQEGAQPQHFGDGTRLSIL.

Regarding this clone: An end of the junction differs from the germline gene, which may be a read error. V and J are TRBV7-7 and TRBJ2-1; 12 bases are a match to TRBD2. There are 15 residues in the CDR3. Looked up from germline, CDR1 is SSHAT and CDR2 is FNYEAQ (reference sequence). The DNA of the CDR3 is TGTGCTAGCAGCTCTAGCGGGAGGGCCAACAATGAGCAGTTCTTC. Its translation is CASSSSGRANNEQFF.

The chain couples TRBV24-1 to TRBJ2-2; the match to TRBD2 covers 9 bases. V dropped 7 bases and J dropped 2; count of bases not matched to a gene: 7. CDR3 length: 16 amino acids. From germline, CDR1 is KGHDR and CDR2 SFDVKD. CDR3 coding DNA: TGTGCCACCAGAACCTCGCGGGAGGGCAACACCGGGGAGCTGTTTTTT. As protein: CATRTSREGNTGELFF.

The chain's CDR3 is CASSLGTSGIYNEQFF. DNA of the CDR3: TGCGCCAGCAGCTTGGGGACTAGCGGGATTTACAATGAGCAGTTCTTC. The chain joins TRBV5-1 to TRBJ2-1, with 12 bases lining up with TRBD2. Germline assignment: CDR1 SGHRS and CDR2 YFSETQ. The CDR3 totals 16 residues. V was clipped by 0 bases and J by 4 bases; unmatched bases: 2. The full variable domain, in which reference TRBV5-1 and TRBJ2-1 provide the parts outside the CDR3, is KAGVTQTPRYLIKTRGQQVTLSCSPISGHRSVSWYQQTPGQGLQFLFEYFSETQRNKGNFPGRFSGRQFSNSRSEMNVSTLELGDSALYLCASSLGTSGIYNEQFFGPGTRLTVL.

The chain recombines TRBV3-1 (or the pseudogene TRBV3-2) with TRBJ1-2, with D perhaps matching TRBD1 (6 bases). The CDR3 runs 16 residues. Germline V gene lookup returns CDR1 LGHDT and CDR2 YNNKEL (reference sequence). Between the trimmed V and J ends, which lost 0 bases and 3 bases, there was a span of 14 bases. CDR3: CASSQDHGRGDYGYTF. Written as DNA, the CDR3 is TGTGCCAGCAGCCAAGATCATGGCAGGGGAGACTATGGCTACACCTTC.

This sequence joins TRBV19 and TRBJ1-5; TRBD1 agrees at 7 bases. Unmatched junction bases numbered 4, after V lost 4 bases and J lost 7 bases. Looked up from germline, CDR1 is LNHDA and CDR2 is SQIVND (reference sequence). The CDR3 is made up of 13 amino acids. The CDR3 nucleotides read TGTGCCAGTAGTAATGCAGGGGGACAGCCCCAGCATTTT. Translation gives CASSNAGGQPQHF.